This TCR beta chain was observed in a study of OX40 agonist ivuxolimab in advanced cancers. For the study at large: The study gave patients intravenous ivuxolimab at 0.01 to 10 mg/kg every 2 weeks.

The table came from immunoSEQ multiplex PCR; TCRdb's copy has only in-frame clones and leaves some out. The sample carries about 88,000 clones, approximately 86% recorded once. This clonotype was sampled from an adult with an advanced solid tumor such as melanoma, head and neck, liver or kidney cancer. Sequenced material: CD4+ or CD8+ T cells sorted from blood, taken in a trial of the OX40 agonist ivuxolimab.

Here the CDR3 DNA reads TGTGCCAGCAGCTTGGTCATCGGAGAGACCCAGTACTTC. The encoded protein is CASSLVIGETQYF. The chain uses TRBV7-2 and TRBJ2-5; D remains unclear. CDR3 length: 13 amino acids. V lost 3 bases and J lost 4, with 9 bases in between. The germline gives CDR1 SGHTA, CDR2 FQGNSA. Full variable domain (missing parts from reference TRBV7-2 and TRBJ2-5): GAGVSQSPSNKVTEKGKDVELRCDPISGHTALYWYRQSLGQGLEFLIYFQGNSAPDKSGLPSDRFSAERTGGSVSTLTIQRTQQEDSAVYLCASSLVIGETQYFGPGTRLLVL.